This TCR beta chain was captured in a study of lymphopenia after photon versus proton radiotherapy. Germline-derived CDR1 and CDR2 are SGHDN and FVKESK. There are 16 residues in the CDR3. V lost 1 base and J 0 bases, leaving 13 bases between the germline ends. For this clone: The antigen remains unidentified.

Only in-frame clones appear in the TCRdb table, and some are missing; sequencing was by immunoSEQ multiplex PCR. The sample includes 150,000 to 200,000 clones, 70% to 90% of them seen just once. Study findings and constraints: Relative stability marked proton patients; photon patients lost diversity and naive cells.

This material consisted of peripheral blood, taken from a patient treated with photon-based radiotherapy. The chain has TRBV14 and TRBJ2-7; no reliable D call. This sequence originates from a man aged 45 to 65 with gastric cancer. CDR3 amino acids: CASSQGVNPSSYEQYF. The CDR3 coding sequence is TGTGCCAGCAGCCAAGGTGTCAATCCAAGCTCCTACGAGCAGTACTTC.